These 20 T cell receptor beta chains were sequenced from one sample in a study of siplizumab effects on memory and regulatory T cells. The method was immunoSEQ multiplex PCR; TCRdb's version includes in-frame clones alone and lacks a portion of them. Here the sample spans tens of thousands of clones, around 89% being singletons. Sequencing was carried out using naive CD4+ T cells sorted from blood. The receptors were sampled from a human donor in good health.

The chain is built from TRBV4-2 and TRBJ2-3, with D maybe TRBD2 (5 bases). The germline gives CDR1 LGHNA, CDR2 YNFKEQ. The V and J ends lost 7 bases and 1 base respectively, with 18 bases between them. The CDR3 extends over 16 amino acids. CDR3 protein: CASNSRGRPGTDTQYF. Here the CDR3 DNA reads TGTGCCAGCAACTCACGTGGGAGACCAGGCACAGATACGCAGTATTTT.

The chain combines TRBV29-1 with TRBJ1-2; 8 nucleotides align to TRBD1. In germline, CDR1 is SQVTM, CDR2 ANQGSEA. V dropped 0 bases and J dropped 6; count of bases not matched to a gene: 12. This CDR3 is 16 amino acids long. The CDR3 loop reads CSVEERVTGDRDGYTF. The CDR3 bases are TGCAGCGTTGAAGAAAGAGTGACAGGGGATCGGGATGGCTACACCTTC.

The V and J genes are TRBV4-1 and TRBJ2-1, with 9 bases matching TRBD1. V shed 6 bases, J shed 4 bases, and the junction held 4 bases outside the gene matches. The CDR3 has 14 amino acids. The germline CDR1 and CDR2 sequences are MGHRA and YSYEKL. CDR3 nucleotide sequence: TGCGCCAGCAGGGTGGGACAGGGTTACAATGAGCAGTTCTTC. Translating gives CASRVGQGYNEQFF.

The V gene is TRBV10-3, the J gene TRBJ1-5; no definite D call. Germline V gene lookup returns CDR1 ENHRY and CDR2 SYGVKD. The CDR3 loop spans 12 amino acids. V dropped 5 bases and J dropped 15 bases, with 17 bases sitting between them. The CDR3 region has the DNA TGTGCCATCAGTCCCGAAGGCGGCTTTTTGCATTTT. It codes for CAISPEGGFLHF.

The chain has TRBV18 and TRBJ2-7, with TRBD1 matching over 10 bases. Per germline, CDR1 KGHSH and CDR2 LQKENI. CDR3 size: 15 residues. V was clipped by 4 bases and J by 6 bases; unmatched bases: 9. CDR3 DNA sequence: TGTGCCAGCTCACTACGGACAGGGGGATGGAGCGAGCAGTACTTC. Protein product: CASSLRTGGWSEQYF. The full variable domain, rest sourced from reference TRBV18 and TRBJ2-7, is NAGVMQNPRHLVRRRGQEARLRCSPMKGHSHVYWYRQLPEEGLKFMVYLQKENIIDESGMPKERFSAEFPKEGPSILRIQQVVRGDSAAYFCASSLRTGGWSEQYFGPGTRLTVT.

The CDR3 coding sequence is TGTGCCAGCAGCTATCCCAGCGGGGGACGCATGAACACTGAAGCTTTCTTT. As protein: CASSYPSGGRMNTEAFF. This rearrangement joins TRBV5-6 to TRBJ1-1; perhaps TRBD1 as D (5 bases). The CDR3 loop spans 17 amino acids. Germline loops: CDR1 SGHDT, CDR2 YYEEEE. V dropped 3 bases and J dropped 0 bases, with 18 bases sitting between them.

This chain joins TRBV19 and TRBJ2-3; 7 bases line up with TRBD1. The germline V gene has CDR1 LNHDA and CDR2 SQIVND (reference sequence). The CDR3 has 15 amino acids. V shed 6 bases, J shed 1 base, and the junction held 7 bases outside the gene matches. This CDR3 reads CASSPLGQGTDTQYF. The DNA of the CDR3 is TGTGCCAGTAGCCCCCTCGGACAGGGCACAGATACGCAGTATTTT.

The V gene is TRBV7-2, the J gene TRBJ2-5, with D possibly being TRBD1 (5 bases). V shed 4 bases and J shed 7 bases, with 16 bases lying between them. The CDR3 is 14 amino acids. Germline CDR1 reads SGHTA; CDR2 reads FQGNSA. The CDR3 reads CASSSGAASGTQYF. The DNA for the CDR3 is TGTGCCAGCAGCTCTGGGGCGGCATCGGGGACCCAGTACTTC.

V is TRBV7-8 and J is TRBJ2-7; either TRBD1 or TRBD2 may supply D (5 bases each). The CDR3 runs 13 residues. From germline, CDR1 is SGHVS and CDR2 FQNEAQ. V lost 2 bases, J lost 6 bases, and 11 bases lay in between. The CDR3 sequence is CASSLRDQGEQYF. The CDR3 DNA is TGTGCCAGCAGCTTAAGGGACCAGGGCGAGCAGTACTTC.

The J gene is TRBJ2-7, the V gene TRBV5-4, with D perhaps matching TRBD1 or TRBD2 (5 bases each). CDR1 SGHNT and CDR2 YYREEE come from the germline V gene (reference sequence). V was shortened by 3 bases and J by 1 base, with 11 bases between the two germline ends. The CDR3 is 14 residues long. The CDR3 coding sequence is TGTGCCAGCAGCTCCCGGGACGGTTCCTACGAGCAGTACTTC. Protein sequence: CASSSRDGSYEQYF.

This rearrangement joins TRBV2 to TRBJ1-1; D is unclear. V lost 2 bases and J lost 1, with 11 bases in between. This CDR3 has 15 residues. In germline, CDR1 is SNHLY, CDR2 FYNNEI. This chain's CDR3 is CASSEKRGPNTEAFF. DNA for the CDR3: TGTGCCAGCAGTGAAAAGAGAGGGCCGAACACTGAAGCTTTCTTT.

CDR3 residues: CASSLTSSIQLNNEQFF. The CDR3 coding sequence is TGTGCCAGCAGCTTAACGTCTAGCATTCAGCTAAACAATGAGCAGTTCTTC. The rearrangement joins TRBV7-3 to TRBJ2-1; TRBD2 is a possible D gene (5 bases). Germline V gene data show CDR1 as SGHTA and CDR2 as FQGTGA. This CDR3 comprises 17 residues. V was trimmed by 0 bases and J by 5 bases, leaving 17 bases between them.

The chain links TRBV7-9 to TRBJ2-7; TRBD1 agrees at 8 bases. Per the germline V gene, CDR1 is SEHNR and CDR2 is FQNEAQ (reference sequence). V was pared by 0 bases and J by 5 bases, with 9 bases of the junction left unmatched. This CDR3 region has 16 residues. CDR3: CASSLALGQGTHEQYF. Here the CDR3 DNA reads TGTGCCAGCAGCTTAGCGCTTGGACAGGGCACCCACGAGCAGTACTTC.

This sequence joins TRBV18 and TRBJ2-5; D is possibly TRBD2 (6 bases). The CDR3 length is 15 residues. The V end lost 3 bases, the J end lost 5 bases, and 16 bases lay between the germline ends. In germline, CDR1 is KGHSH, CDR2 LQKENI. CDR3 loop: CASSPPGTPGETQYF. CDR3 DNA: TGTGCCAGCTCACCCCCTGGGACTCCCGGGGAGACCCAGTACTTC.

The CDR3 protein is CASSSEGAGYGYTF. The DNA for the CDR3 is TGCGCCAGCAGTTCGGAGGGGGCCGGCTATGGCTACACCTTC. The V and J genes are TRBV5-1 and TRBJ1-2; 7 nucleotides agree with TRBD1. The CDR3 is 14 amino acids. Germline V CDR1 and CDR2: SGHRS, YFSETQ. With 5 bases clipped from V and 4 bases from J, the junction kept 8 bases outside the gene matches.

The chain carries TRBV11-3 and TRBJ2-1; D tentatively fits TRBD1 or TRBD2 (5 bases each). The germline gives CDR1 SGHNT, CDR2 YENEEA. The CDR3 length is 13 residues. V was pared by 1 base and J by 4 bases, with 5 bases between. In nucleotides, the CDR3 is TGTGCCAGCAGCTTAGGGGGGTACAATGAGCAGTTCTTC. Its translation is CASSLGGYNEQFF.

This clone appeared a single time. The chain uses TRBV9 and TRBJ2-2, with a weak D call TRBD2 (5 bases). V was cut by 0 bases and J by 4 bases, with 19 bases left in between. CDR1 SGDLS and CDR2 YYNGEE come from the germline V gene. The CDR3 runs to 18 residues. For the CDR3, the DNA is TGTGCCAGCAGCGTAGGGGTAAAGGGTGGTGCGGGCACCGGGGAGCTGTTTTTT. Protein product: CASSVGVKGGAGTGELFF. Variable domain in full (rest from reference TRBV9 and TRBJ2-2): DSGVTQTPKHLITATGQRVTLRCSPRSGDLSVYWYQQSLDQGLQFLIQYYNGEERAKGNILERFSAQQFPDLHSELNLSSLELGDSALYFCASSVGVKGGAGTGELFFGEGSRLTVL.

This clone was seen a few times. The rearrangement uses TRBV27 and TRBJ1-2; D ambiguous. The CDR3 contains 15 residues. CDR1 is MNHEY and CDR2 is SMNVEV in the germline V gene (reference sequence). V gave up 3 bases and J gave up 0 bases, with 11 bases separating them. The CDR3 protein is CASSFVSSTNYGYTF. CDR3 DNA sequence: TGTGCCAGCAGTTTTGTGAGCTCAACTAACTATGGCTACACCTTC.

In this sample, this clone turned up a few times. CDR3 sequence reads: CASSFPGLNYGYTF. For the CDR3, the DNA is TGTGCCAGCAGCTTTCCAGGGCTTAACTATGGCTACACCTTC. The chain uses TRBV5-4 and TRBJ1-2; D might be TRBD1 (5 bases). Trimming pared 2 bases from V and 1 base from J, leaving 9 bases between. Germline CDR1 is SGHNT and CDR2 is YYREEE (reference sequence). The CDR3 is 14 residues long.

This clone was detected a few times. This chain links TRBV9 with TRBJ2-2; D is ambiguous. V shed 3 bases and J shed 5 bases, with 14 bases lying between them. Germline values: CDR1 SGDLS, CDR2 YYNGEE. The CDR3 has 15 residues. CDR3 loop: CASSEDLGHTGELFF. Written as DNA, the CDR3 is TGTGCCAGCAGCGAGGACCTAGGTCATACCGGGGAGCTGTTTTTT.